Presented here are 19 T cell receptor beta chains from one specimen sequenced in a study of blood T cells in healthy people across ages (dated by TCRdb to about 2015). The library was made by 5' RACE. Sequenced on an Illumina HiSeq 2500. A second PCR of roughly 7 to 11 cycles was performed with a sample-barcoded 5' primer and a J-beta primer mix. The public reads were run again by TCRdb, first through fastp at Q25 and then through MiXCR, and only productive beta chains were kept. Duplicate CDR3 protein sequences are folded into a single record with the most common DNA and genes. Here the sample has about 1.8 million distinct CDR3 sequences; roughly 50% occur a single time. 2.1% of the sample is taken by the ten largest. The sample comprised blood. These receptors originate from a woman between 40 and 50 years old in good health.

The chain joins TRBV5-5 to TRBJ2-5; D tentatively fits TRBD1 or TRBD2 (5 bases each). Trimming pared 7 bases from V and 5 bases from J, leaving 18 bases between. The CDR3 is made up of 14 amino acids. The germline V gene has CDR1 SGHKS and CDR2 YYEKEE (reference sequence). The CDR3: CASGGRRGSETQYF. For the CDR3, the DNA is TGTGCCAGCGGGGGAAGACGGGGTTCGGAGACCCAGTACTTC. Based on the CDR3 plus reference TRBV5-5 and TRBJ2-5, the full variable domain is DAGVTQSPTHLIKTRGQQVTLRCSPISGHKSVSWYQQVLGQGPQFIFQYYEKEERGRGNFPDRFSARQFPNYSSELNVNALLLGDSALYLCASGGRRGSETQYFGPGTRLLVL.

The genes are TRBV29-1 and TRBJ2-1; a possible D gene is TRBD1 (7 bases). This CDR3 contains 12 residues. Germline loops: CDR1 SQVTM, CDR2 ANQGSEA. The ends were cut back, 8 bases at V and 10 bases at J, with 18 bases in the middle. Here the CDR3 DNA reads TGCAGCTCCTCTTCGCGGGACAGCGAGCAGTTCTTC. Protein product: CSSSSRDSEQFF.

The rearrangement joins TRBV3-1 to TRBJ1-2, with 7 positions matching TRBD1. Looked up from germline, CDR1 is LGHDT and CDR2 is YNNKEL (reference sequence). The CDR3 has 15 residues. J gave up 3 bases and V 5 bases, and 9 bases lay outside the gene matches. The CDR3 coding sequence is TGTGCCAGCAGCTTCCGGGACAGATACTACTATGGCTACACCTTC. It is translated as CASSFRDRYYYGYTF.

This rearrangement joins TRBV20-1 to TRBJ1-2; 8 nucleotides match TRBD1. There are 12 residues in the CDR3. V was pared by 3 bases and J by 8 bases, with 5 bases of the junction left unmatched. Germline CDR1 DFQATT, CDR2 SNEGSKA (reference sequence). In DNA, the CDR3 is TGCAGTGCTAGCCGGACAGGGAGCGGCTACACCTTC. Residues: CSASRTGSGYTF.

The rearrangement links TRBV5-1 to TRBJ2-5; possibly TRBD2 for D (6 bases). The germline CDR1 and CDR2 sequences are SGHRS and YFSETQ. The V and J ends lost 5 bases and 3 bases respectively, with 17 bases between them. The CDR3 consists of 15 residues. CDR3 nucleotides: TGCGCCAGCAGTTCCCTACTGGGGGGAAAAGAGACCCAGTACTTC. Its translation: CASSSLLGGKETQYF.

The V call is TRBV9, the J call TRBJ2-5, with TRBD1 matching over 9 bases. The J segment lost 3 bases and the V segment lost 5 bases, leaving 8 bases of the junction unmatched. The CDR3 sequence is 15 residues long. Per the germline V gene, CDR1 is SGDLS and CDR2 is YYNGEE. In DNA form, the CDR3 reads TGTGCCAGCAGTACAGGGGGACAGGGAAAAGAGACCCAGTACTTC. Translating gives CASSTGGQGKETQYF. Using reference TRBV9 and TRBJ2-5 for the parts outside the CDR3, the full variable domain is DSGVTQTPKHLITATGQRVTLRCSPRSGDLSVYWYQQSLDQGLQFLIQYYNGEERAKGNILERFSAQQFPDLHSELNLSSLELGDSALYFCASSTGGQGKETQYFGPGTRLLVL.

The chain recombines TRBV7-2 with TRBJ1-6; 7 bases map to TRBD1. The V gene end was trimmed by 5 bases and the J gene end by 5 bases; junction bases not matched to a gene: 12. Germline V gives CDR1 SGHTA, CDR2 FQGNSA. This CDR3 region has 17 residues. DNA of the CDR3: TGTGCCAGCAGCCCCCAGGGGGGAGTAACTGATAATTCACCCCTCCACTTT. It is translated as CASSPQGGVTDNSPLHF.

V is TRBV10-3 and J is TRBJ2-1; tentatively, D is TRBD2 (6 bases). In germline, CDR1 is ENHRY, CDR2 SYGVKD. CDR3 length equals 14 residues. V shed 6 bases and J shed 7 bases, with 16 bases lying between them. The CDR3 nucleotides read TGTGCCATCAGCCTTAGCGGAACCCAGAATGAGCAGTTCTTC. Translation gives CAISLSGTQNEQFF.

The rearrangement uses TRBV11-2 and TRBJ2-5; D might be TRBD1 (5 bases). This CDR3 has 15 amino acids. V lost 0 bases, J lost 5 bases, and 13 bases lay in between. The germline CDR1 and CDR2 sequences are SGHAT and FQNNGV. In nucleotides, the CDR3 is TGTGCCAGCAGCTTAGAGTTCTTCCAGGGTGAGACCCAGTACTTC. Encoded protein: CASSLEFFQGETQYF.

V and J are TRBV29-1 and TRBJ1-5; D is unclear. The CDR3 loop spans 15 amino acids. V was clipped by 4 bases and J by 6 bases, with 19 bases between them. CDR1 SQVTM and CDR2 ANQGSEA come from the germline V gene. The CDR3 bases are TGCAGCGTTGTTGAGATGGGTGGGTTTGGTCAGCCCCAGCATTTT. This translates into CSVVEMGGFGQPQHF.

The chain carries TRBV15 and TRBJ1-2; possible D gene TRBD1, 5 bases. Trimming stripped 3 bases from V and 4 bases from J, with 12 bases between. This CDR3 has 14 amino acids. CDR1 and CDR2 (germline): LNHNV, YYDKDF (reference sequence). The CDR3 bases are TGTGCCACCAGCAGCTCACGGGGGGTCTATGGCTACACCTTC. Its protein is CATSSSRGVYGYTF. Complete variable domain (other parts from reference TRBV15 and TRBJ1-2): DAMVIQNPRYQVTQFGKPVTLSCSQTLNHNVMYWYQQKSSQAPKLLFHYYDKDFNNEADTPDNFQSRRPNTSFCFLDIRSPGLGDTAMYLCATSSSRGVYGYTFGSGTRLTVV.

The chain couples TRBV11-2 to TRBJ2-7; D might be TRBD1 (6 bases). The V gene's germline CDR1 is SGHAT and CDR2 FQNNGV. The V end was cut by 2 bases, the J end by 2 bases, with 13 bases between. This CDR3 comprises 15 residues. CDR3 residues: CASSLPGDTAYEQYF. The DNA of the CDR3 is TGTGCCAGCAGCTTACCAGGGGACACCGCCTACGAGCAGTACTTC.

This clonotype came up a few times. The rearrangement joins TRBV20-1 to TRBJ2-5, with 9 bases identical to TRBD1. The CDR3 extends over 13 amino acids. CDR1 DFQATT and CDR2 SNEGSKA come from the germline V gene (reference sequence). Here the CDR3 DNA reads TGCGCCTTTATGGGGGACAGGGACGAGACCCAGTACTTC. This encodes CAFMGDRDETQYF.

V is TRBV28 and J is TRBJ2-7; maybe TRBD2 (6 bases). There are 13 residues in the CDR3. Germline V CDR1 and CDR2: MDHEN, SYDVKM. Between the trimmed V and J ends, which lost 5 bases and 6 bases, there was a span of 14 bases. The CDR3 DNA reads TGTGCCAGCAGTGGTTCGGGGGTGAGCGAGCAGTACTTC. Translating gives CASSGSGVSEQYF.

This rearrangement joins TRBV24-1 to TRBJ2-1; possible D gene TRBD2, 5 bases. The CDR3 totals 16 residues. Trimming pared 5 bases from V and 5 bases from J, leaving 18 bases between. The germline V gene encodes CDR1 KGHDR and CDR2 SFDVKD. The CDR3 DNA is TGTGCCACCAGTGCCAGCGGACCTGTGGGGAACAATGAGCAGTTCTTC. Translation gives CATSASGPVGNNEQFF.

This clonotype was observed a handful of times. J is TRBJ2-7 and V is TRBV4-3; D might be TRBD1 or TRBD2, each matching 5 bases. The DNA end favors TRBJ2-5, so the J call may be wrong. The germline CDR1 and CDR2 sequences are LGHNA and YSLEER. The CDR3 is 14 residues long. The CDR3 coding sequence is TGCGCCAGCAGCCCCGGCCTGGGGGTAGAGACCCAGTACTTC. Translating gives CASSPGLGVETQYF.

This clonotype was seen more than once but under ten times. J is TRBJ1-2 and V is TRBV6-2 or TRBV6-3; TRBD1 matches 8 bases. Unmatched junction bases numbered 13, after V lost 7 bases and J lost 3 bases. Per germline, CDR1 MNHEY and CDR2 SVGEGT. The CDR3 loop spans 16 amino acids. The CDR3 region is CASTRDRSRRDYGYTF. CDR3 in DNA: TGTGCCAGCACCAGGGACAGGAGTAGAAGAGACTATGGCTACACCTTC.

This clonotype has a handful of counts. The V gene is TRBV5-1, the J gene TRBJ2-1, with 8 bases fitting TRBD2. V lost 4 bases and J lost 9; bases outside the gene matches: 9. Per germline, CDR1 SGHRS and CDR2 YFSETQ. CDR3 length equals 14 residues. CDR3 in DNA: TGCGCCAGCAGCCTAGGACTAGCAGGGCCTGAGCAGTTCTTC. Its protein product is CASSLGLAGPEQFF.

The rearrangement links TRBV11-1 to TRBJ1-2; D remains ambiguous. V lost 8 bases and J 4 bases, leaving 20 bases between the germline ends. This CDR3 region has 15 residues. The germline V gene has CDR1 SGHAT and CDR2 FQDESV (reference sequence). CDR3 bases: TGTGCCAGCTCCGACCTATCGAGGGCGGTCTATGGCTACACCTTC. It is translated as CASSDLSRAVYGYTF.